This T cell receptor (beta chain) was captured in a study of technical replicates of blood from several donors. Generated by immunoSEQ multiplex PCR, the TCRdb table keeps only in-frame clones and is missing some. Of 60,000 to 90,000 clones in the sample, approximately 97% were seen once. Per the germline V gene, CDR1 is MNHNS and CDR2 is SASEGT. The V and J ends lost 9 bases and 5 bases respectively, with 16 bases between them. This CDR3 is built from 13 residues. The specimen was T cells isolated from PBMCs. The chain uses TRBV6-1 and TRBJ1-1; D might be TRBD1 (6 bases). This TCR was sampled from a human donor in good health. In nucleotides, the CDR3 is TGTGCCAGTGCACAGGGCGGGGGGACTGAAGCTTTCTTT. Its protein product is CASAQGGGTEAFF.